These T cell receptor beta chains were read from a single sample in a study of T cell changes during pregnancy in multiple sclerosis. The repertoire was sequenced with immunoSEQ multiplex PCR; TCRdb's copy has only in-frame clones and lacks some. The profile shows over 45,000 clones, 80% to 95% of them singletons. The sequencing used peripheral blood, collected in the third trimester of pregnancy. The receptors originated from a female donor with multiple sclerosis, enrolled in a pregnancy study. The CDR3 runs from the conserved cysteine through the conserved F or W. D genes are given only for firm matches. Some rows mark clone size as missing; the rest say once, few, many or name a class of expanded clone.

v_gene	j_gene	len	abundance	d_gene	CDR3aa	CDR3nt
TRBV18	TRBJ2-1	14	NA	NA	CASSPPNIYNEQFF	TGTGCCAGCTCACCACCAAACATCTACAATGAGCAGTTCTTC
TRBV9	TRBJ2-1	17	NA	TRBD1	CASSPMDRDNPYNEQFF	TGTGCCAGCAGCCCAATGGACAGGGACAATCCGTACAATGAGCAGTTCTTC
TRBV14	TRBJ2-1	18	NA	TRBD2	CASSQVRGVGGSFHEQFF	TGTGCCAGCAGCCAAGTCCGAGGGGTGGGCGGGAGTTTCCATGAGCAGTTCTTC
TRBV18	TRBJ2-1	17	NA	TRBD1	CASSLPTGTGSYNEQFF	TGTGCCAGCTCTTTACCGACCGGGACAGGCTCCTACAATGAGCAGTTCTTC
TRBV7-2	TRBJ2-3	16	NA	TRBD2	CASSPNAGGRTDTQYF	TGTGCCAGCAGCCCAAATGCGGGAGGGCGGACAGATACGCAGTATTTT
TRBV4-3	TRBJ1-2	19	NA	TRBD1	CASSQRTGGGSSPLYGYTF	TGCGCCAGCAGCCAGCGGACAGGGGGGGGGTCGAGCCCCCTCTATGGCTACACCTTC
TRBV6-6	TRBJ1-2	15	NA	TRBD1	CASRLTGGDIYGYTF	TGTGCCAGCCGGCTGACAGGGGGCGATATCTATGGCTACACCTTC
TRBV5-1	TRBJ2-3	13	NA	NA	CASSPRYTDTQYF	TGCGCCAGCAGCCCCAGATACACAGATACGCAGTATTTT
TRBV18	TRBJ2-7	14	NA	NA	CASSPDRNRYEQYF	TGTGCCAGCTCACCCGACAGAAACCGATACGAGCAGTACTTC
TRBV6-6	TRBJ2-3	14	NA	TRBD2	CASTPSGSQDTQYF	TGTGCCAGCACCCCTAGCGGGAGTCAGGATACGCAGTATTTT
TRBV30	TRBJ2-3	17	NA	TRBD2	CAWSILLAGGFTDTQYF	TGTGCCTGGAGTATCCTACTAGCGGGAGGGTTCACAGATACGCAGTATTTT
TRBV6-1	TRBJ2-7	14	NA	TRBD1	CASSGQGGTYEQYF	TGTGCCAGCAGCGGACAGGGGGGAACCTACGAGCAGTACTTC
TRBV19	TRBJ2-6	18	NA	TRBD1	CASSSGTGSPSGANVLTF	TGTGCCAGTAGTTCCGGGACAGGGAGCCCCTCTGGGGCCAACGTCCTGACTTTC
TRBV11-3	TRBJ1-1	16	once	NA	CASSRVQGGLSTEAFF	TGTGCCAGCAGCCGGGTCCAGGGAGGGTTGAGCACTGAAGCTTTCTTT
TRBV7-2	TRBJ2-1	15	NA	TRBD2	CASSLSGRARNEQFF	TGTGCCAGCAGCTTAAGTGGGAGGGCCAGAAATGAGCAGTTCTTC
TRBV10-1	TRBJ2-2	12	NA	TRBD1	CASDRAGGELFF	TGCGCCAGCGACAGGGCTGGCGGGGAGCTGTTTTTT
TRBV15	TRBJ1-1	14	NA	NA	CATRGPGWNTEAFF	TGTGCCACCAGGGGCCCGGGGTGGAACACTGAAGCTTTCTTT
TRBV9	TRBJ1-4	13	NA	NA	CASSGGVNEKLFF	TGTGCCAGCAGCGGAGGAGTTAATGAAAAACTGTTTTTT
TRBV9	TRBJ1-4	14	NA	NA	CASSVGQSNEKLFF	TGTGCCAGCAGCGTAGGTCAGTCTAATGAAAAACTGTTTTTT
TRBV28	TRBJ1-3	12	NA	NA	CASRASGNTIYF	TGTGCCAGCAGGGCCTCTGGAAACACCATATATTTT
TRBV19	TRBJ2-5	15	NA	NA	CASSIVWTDEETQYF	TGTGCCAGTAGTATTGTGTGGACTGACGAAGAGACCCAGTACTTC
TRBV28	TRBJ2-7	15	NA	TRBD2	CASGVAPSGKYEQYF	TGTGCCAGCGGGGTAGCCCCTAGCGGGAAATACGAGCAGTACTTC
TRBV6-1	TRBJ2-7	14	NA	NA	CATSWEGGSYEQYF	TGTGCCACTTCCTGGGAGGGGGGGTCCTACGAGCAGTACTTC
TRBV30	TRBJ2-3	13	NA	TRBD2	CAWSVQGEGTQYF	TGTGCCTGGAGTGTACAAGGGGAGGGTACGCAGTATTTT
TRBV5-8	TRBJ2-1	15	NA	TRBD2	CASSWTSGSVNEQFF	TGTGCCAGCAGCTGGACTAGCGGGAGTGTCAATGAGCAGTTCTTC
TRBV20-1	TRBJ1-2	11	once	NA	CSARPQGGYTF	TGCAGTGCTAGACCACAGGGAGGCTACACCTTC
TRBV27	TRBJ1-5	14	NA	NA	CASSFGGAGQPQHF	TGTGCCAGCAGTTTCGGGGGGGCTGGTCAGCCCCAGCATTTT
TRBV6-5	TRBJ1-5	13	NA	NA	CASSYSSAQPQHF	TGTGCCAGCAGTTACTCGTCCGCGCAGCCCCAGCATTTT
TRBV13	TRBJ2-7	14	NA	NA	CASSLGRQTYEQYF	TGTGCCAGCAGCTTAGGCAGACAGACCTACGAGCAGTACTTC
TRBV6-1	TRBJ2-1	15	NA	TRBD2	CASSEDSSGGNEQFF	TGTGCCAGCAGTGAAGACTCTAGCGGGGGCAATGAGCAGTTCTTC
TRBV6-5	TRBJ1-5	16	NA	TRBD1	CASSSKTGRSNQPQHF	TGTGCCAGCAGTTCGAAGACAGGGAGGAGCAATCAGCCCCAGCATTTT
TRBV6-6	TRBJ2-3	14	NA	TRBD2	CASLFAGGSDTQYF	TGTGCCAGCCTGTTCGCGGGAGGGTCAGATACGCAGTATTTT
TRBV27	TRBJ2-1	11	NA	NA	CASSIGGKQFF	TGTGCCAGCTCCATTGGGGGGAAGCAGTTCTTC
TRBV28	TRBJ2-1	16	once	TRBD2	CASSTIPSGAYNEQFF	TGTGCCAGCAGTACAATCCCTAGCGGGGCGTACAATGAGCAGTTCTTC
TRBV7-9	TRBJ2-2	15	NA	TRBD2	CASSRTSRNTGELFF	TGTGCCAGCAGCCGGACTAGTAGGAACACCGGGGAGCTGTTTTTT
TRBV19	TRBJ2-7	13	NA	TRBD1	CASKGTGAYEQYF	TGTGCCAGTAAGGGGACAGGTGCCTACGAGCAGTACTTC
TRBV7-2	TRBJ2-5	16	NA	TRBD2	CASSSHGTSGGETQYF	TGTGCCAGCAGCTCCCATGGGACTAGCGGGGGTGAGACCCAGTACTTC
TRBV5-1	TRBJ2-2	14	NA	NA	CASSLGLYTGELFF	TGCGCCAGCAGCCTGGGACTTTACACCGGGGAGCTGTTTTTT
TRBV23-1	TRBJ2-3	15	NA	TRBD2	CATPTSGSKGDTQYF	TGCGCCACTCCGACTAGCGGGAGTAAAGGAGATACGCAGTATTTT
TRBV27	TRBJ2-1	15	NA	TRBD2	CASSSLAGGVNEQFF	TGTGCCAGCAGTTCGCTAGCGGGAGGGGTCAATGAGCAGTTCTTC
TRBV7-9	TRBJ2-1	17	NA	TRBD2	CASSLTLAGGSTQEQFF	TGTGCCAGCAGCTTGACGCTAGCGGGAGGGAGTACCCAAGAGCAGTTCTTC
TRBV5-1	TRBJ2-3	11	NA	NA	CASSQTDTQYF	TGCGCCAGCAGCCAAACAGATACGCAGTATTTT
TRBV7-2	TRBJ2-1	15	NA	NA	CASSFTGDGYNEQFF	TGTGCCAGCAGCTTCACTGGAGACGGATACAATGAGCAGTTCTTC
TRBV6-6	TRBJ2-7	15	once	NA	CAHQDQTGPPYEQYF	TGTGCCCACCAAGACCAGACAGGACCCCCCTACGAGCAGTACTTC